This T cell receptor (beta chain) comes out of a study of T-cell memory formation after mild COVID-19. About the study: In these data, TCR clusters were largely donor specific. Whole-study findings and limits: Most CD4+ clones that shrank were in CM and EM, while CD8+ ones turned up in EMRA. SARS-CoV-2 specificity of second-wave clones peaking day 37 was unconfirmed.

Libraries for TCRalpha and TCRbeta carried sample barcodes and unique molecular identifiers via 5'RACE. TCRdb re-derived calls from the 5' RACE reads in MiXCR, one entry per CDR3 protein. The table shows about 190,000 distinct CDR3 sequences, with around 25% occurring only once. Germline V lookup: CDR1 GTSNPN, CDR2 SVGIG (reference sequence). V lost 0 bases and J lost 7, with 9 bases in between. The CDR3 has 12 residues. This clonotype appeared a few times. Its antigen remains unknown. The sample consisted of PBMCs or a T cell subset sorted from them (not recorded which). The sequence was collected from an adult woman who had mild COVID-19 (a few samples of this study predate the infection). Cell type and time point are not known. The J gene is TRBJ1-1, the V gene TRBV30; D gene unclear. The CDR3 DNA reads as TGTGCCTGGAGTGTCCCTTGGGGTGAAGCTTTCTTT. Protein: CAWSVPWGEAFF.